These T cell receptor beta chains were read from a single sample in a study of T-cell memory formation after mild COVID-19. MiXCR, run by TCRdb on the 5' RACE reads, gives a single entry per CDR3 protein. The repertoire has 470,000 or so distinct CDR3 sequences, about 23% of them found once; the top ten carry around 12%. Source material: PBMCs or a T cell subset sorted from them (not recorded which). These receptors came from an adult woman who had mild COVID-19 (a few samples of this study predate the infection). Cell type and time point are not known. CDR3s include the opening cysteine and the closing phenylalanine or tryptophan. The order of the fields is J gene, V gene, D gene, clone size, CDR3 DNA, CDR3 protein. The D gene is left open where the match is weak. The listing skips clone size in some rows; elsewhere it reads once, few, many or a size class.

>TRBJ2-7|TRBV12-3/TRBV12-4|.|many
TGTGCCAGCAGTTTCGCTTATCCTGCTAAGGGGGATTATGACGAGCAGTACTTC
CASSFAYPAKGDYDEQYF
>TRBJ2-2|TRBV5-1|TRBD1|.
TGCGCCAGCAGCTGGACAGGGGCGAACACCGGGGAGCTGTTTTTT
CASSWTGANTGELFF
>TRBJ2-3|TRBV25-1|TRBD1|.
TGTGCCAGCAGTCGGACGGGACAGGGGAGGACAGATACGCAGTATTTT
CASSRTGQGRTDTQYF
>TRBJ2-5|TRBV7-2|TRBD2|.
TGTGCCAGCAGCGCCGGACTAGCGGGGAAAACAAGGGAGACCCAGTACTTC
CASSAGLAGKTRETQYF
>TRBJ2-3|TRBV5-1|TRBD1|few
TGCGCCAGCAGCTTGAATTTTCGAGGGGGCCAAGCAGATACGCAGTATTTT
CASSLNFRGGQADTQYF
>TRBJ1-1|TRBV3-1|TRBD1|few
TGTGCCAGCAGCCACTCCGGGACAGCGAACACTGAAGCTTTCTTT
CASSHSGTANTEAFF
>TRBJ2-7|TRBV20-1|TRBD2|.
TGCAGTGCTAGGTATGCTAGCGGGACGTTCTACGAGCAGTACTTC
CSARYASGTFYEQYF
>TRBJ1-1|TRBV29-1|TRBD1|.
TGCAGCGTTAACAGGGGTTGGAACACTGAAGCTTTCTTT
CSVNRGWNTEAFF
>TRBJ2-1|TRBV5-6|TRBD2|few
TGTGCCAGCAGCTTCGGGACTAGCTTTGAGCAGTTCTTC
CASSFGTSFEQFF
>TRBJ2-5|TRBV5-1|.|.
TGCGCCAGCAGCTTTAATAGCGCAGTTCAAGAGACCCAGTACTTC
CASSFNSAVQETQYF
>TRBJ2-1|TRBV9|.|.
TGTGCCAGCAGCGTAGGAAGACAGTACAATGAGCAGTTCTTC
CASSVGRQYNEQFF
>TRBJ2-3|TRBV4-2|TRBD1|.
TGTGCCAGCAGCCCCACCGGGACAGGGGGGTTTAATACGCAGTATTTT
CASSPTGTGGFNTQYF
>TRBJ1-3|TRBV27|TRBD1|.
TGTGCCAGCAGTTCCGGGACAGGGTCTGGAAACACCATATATTTT
CASSSGTGSGNTIYF
>TRBJ2-7|TRBV7-9|.|few
TGTGCCAGCAGCTTAAGTACAGGGTCCAACGAGCAGTACTTC
CASSLSTGSNEQYF
>TRBJ1-1|TRBV12-3/TRBV12-4|.|.
TGTGCCAGCAGTCTGGGGGCGGGGATTAAGACTGAAGCTTTCTTT
CASSLGAGIKTEAFF
>TRBJ1-4|TRBV20-1|.|few
TGCAGTGCTAGAGATATGAGGGGCGAAAAACTGTTTTTT
CSARDMRGEKLFF
>TRBJ2-6|TRBV29-1|TRBD1|few
TGCAGCGTTGTGACAGGGTACTCTGGGGCCAACGTCCTGACTTTC
CSVVTGYSGANVLTF